Below are 8 T cell receptor beta chains sequenced from a single sample in a study of shared clonotypes between healthy human individuals. Produced via immunoSEQ multiplex PCR; TCRdb's table is partial and in-frame only. Of over 2 million clones listed, 80% to 95% are singletons. What was sequenced was naive CD4+ T cells from PBMCs. Subset given: CD45RA+ positively selected. The source is a young man in good health. Some clones in this sample may be carry-over from other donors' samples.

The chain has TRBV6-1 and TRBJ2-7, with D possibly being TRBD1 or TRBD2 (5 bases each). V gave up 0 bases and J gave up 2 bases, with 17 bases separating them. CDR3 length: 17 amino acids. CDR1 is MNHNS and CDR2 is SASEGT in the germline V gene. CDR3 amino acids: CASSEARFGDGAYEQYF. The DNA for the CDR3 is TGTGCCAGCAGTGAAGCGCGTTTTGGGGACGGAGCCTACGAGCAGTACTTC.

This clone was seen a handful of times. This chain connects TRBV19 to TRBJ1-5, with D perhaps matching TRBD1 (6 bases). The CDR3 has 13 amino acids. Trimming shortened V by 2 bases and J by 6 bases, and 8 bases separated the two germline ends. The germline V gene has CDR1 LNHDA and CDR2 SQIVND (reference sequence). For the CDR3, the DNA is TGTGCCAGTAGTATACAGGGGAGTCAGCCCCAGCATTTT. Protein sequence: CASSIQGSQPQHF.

This rearrangement joins TRBV28 to TRBJ2-5, with D possibly being TRBD1 or TRBD2 (7 bases each). In germline, CDR1 is MDHEN, CDR2 SYDVKM. V gave up 6 bases and J gave up 6 bases, with 17 bases separating them. The CDR3 has 14 residues. CDR3 sequence reads: CASRTYRGGKTQYF. The DNA of the CDR3 is TGTGCCAGCAGGACCTACAGGGGAGGGAAGACCCAGTACTTC.

The chain links TRBV6-1 to TRBJ1-4, with a weak D call TRBD1 (5 bases). Germline V CDR1 and CDR2: MNHNS, SASEGT. This CDR3 comprises 14 residues. With 0 bases removed from V and 10 bases from J, the gap between germline ends came to 12 bases. The CDR3 is CASSEARVKAKLFF. The CDR3 region has the DNA TGTGCCAGCAGTGAAGCCAGGGTAAAGGCAAAACTGTTTTTT.

CDR3 DNA sequence: TGTGCCAGCAGCCAGCCCGGGACAGGATCGTTCTTT. Translation: CASSQPGTGSFF. This chain uses TRBV11-2 with TRBJ1-1; 8 bases line up with TRBD1. This CDR3 is 12 amino acids long. Germline V lookup: CDR1 SGHAT, CDR2 FQNNGV. V trimming: 5 bases; J trimming: 14 bases; junction bases outside the gene matches: 10.

The chain combines TRBV7-7 with TRBJ2-1; a possible D gene is TRBD2 (6 bases). V lost 1 base and J 10 bases, leaving 11 bases between the germline ends. The CDR3 is made up of 13 amino acids. The germline V gene has CDR1 SSHAT and CDR2 FNYEAQ (reference sequence). For the CDR3, the DNA is TGTGCCAGCAGCTTAGGGACTAACATGGAGCAGTTCTTC. Its translation is CASSLGTNMEQFF.

This rearrangement joins TRBV9 to TRBJ2-5, with 7 bases identical to TRBD1. CDR3 size: 15 residues. The germline gives CDR1 SGDLS, CDR2 YYNGEE. With V trimmed by 4 bases and J by 2 bases, 8 bases remained unmatched. The DNA of the CDR3 is TGTGCCAGCAGCTACTCCGGGACAGCGCAAGAGACCCAGTACTTC. It yields the protein CASSYSGTAQETQYF.

The gene calls are TRBV6-6 and TRBJ1-5; the match to TRBD1 covers 9 bases. CDR1 is MNHNY, CDR2 SVGAGI, per germline (reference sequence). J was trimmed by 4 bases and V by 4 bases; bases with no gene match: 8. This CDR3 has 16 residues. The CDR3 loop reads CASSSPMDRGNQPQHF. The CDR3 DNA follows: TGTGCCAGCAGTTCTCCCATGGACAGGGGTAATCAGCCCCAGCATTTT.